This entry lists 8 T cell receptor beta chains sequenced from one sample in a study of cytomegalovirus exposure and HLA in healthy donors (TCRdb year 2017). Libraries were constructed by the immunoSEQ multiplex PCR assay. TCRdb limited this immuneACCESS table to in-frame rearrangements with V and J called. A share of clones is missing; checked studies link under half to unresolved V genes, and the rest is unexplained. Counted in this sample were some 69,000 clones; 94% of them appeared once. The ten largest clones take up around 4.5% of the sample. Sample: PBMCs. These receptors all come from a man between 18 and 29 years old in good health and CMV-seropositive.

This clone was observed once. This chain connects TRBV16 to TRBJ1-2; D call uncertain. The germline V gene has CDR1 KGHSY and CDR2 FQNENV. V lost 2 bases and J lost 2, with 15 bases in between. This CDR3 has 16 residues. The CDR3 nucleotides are TGTGCCAGCAGCCAAGCCTTTGGCCGCGGAAACTATGGCTACACCTTC. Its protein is CASSQAFGRGNYGYTF.

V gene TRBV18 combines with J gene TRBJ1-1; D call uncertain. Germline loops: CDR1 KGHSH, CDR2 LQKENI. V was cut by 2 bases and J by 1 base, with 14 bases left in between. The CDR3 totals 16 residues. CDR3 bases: TGTGCCAGCTCACCATCGGAGCTATTAACGAACACTGAAGCTTTCTTT. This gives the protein CASSPSELLTNTEAFF.

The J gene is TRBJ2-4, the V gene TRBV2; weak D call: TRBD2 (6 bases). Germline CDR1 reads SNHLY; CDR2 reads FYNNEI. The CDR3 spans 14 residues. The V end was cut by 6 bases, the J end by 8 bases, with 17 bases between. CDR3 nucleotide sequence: TGTGCCAGCAGGGCCAGGGCGACGGGGGACATTCAGTACTTC. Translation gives CASRARATGDIQYF.

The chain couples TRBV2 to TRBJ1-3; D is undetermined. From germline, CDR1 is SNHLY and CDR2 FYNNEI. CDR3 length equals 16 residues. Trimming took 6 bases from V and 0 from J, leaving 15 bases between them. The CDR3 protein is CASSPNLVLSGNTIYF. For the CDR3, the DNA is TGTGCCAGCAGCCCGAACTTGGTTCTCTCTGGAAACACCATATATTTT.

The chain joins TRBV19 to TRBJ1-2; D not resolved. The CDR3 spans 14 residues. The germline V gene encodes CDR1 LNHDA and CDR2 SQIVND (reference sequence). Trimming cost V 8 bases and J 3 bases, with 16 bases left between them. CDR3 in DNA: TGTGCCAGTCTATCCCTCCAGGTGGACTATGGCTACACCTTC. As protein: CASLSLQVDYGYTF.

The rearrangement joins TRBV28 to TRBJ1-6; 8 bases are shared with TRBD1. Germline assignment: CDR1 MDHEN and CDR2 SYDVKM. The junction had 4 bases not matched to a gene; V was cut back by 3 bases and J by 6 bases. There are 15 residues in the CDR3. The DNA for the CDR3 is TGTGCCAGCAGTTTGGGGGACAGGCGTAATTCACCCCTCCACTTT. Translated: CASSLGDRRNSPLHF.

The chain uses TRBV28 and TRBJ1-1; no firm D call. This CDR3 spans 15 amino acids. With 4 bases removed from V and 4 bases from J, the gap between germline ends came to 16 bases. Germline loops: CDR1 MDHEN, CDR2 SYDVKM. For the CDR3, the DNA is TGTGCCAGCAGTTCCATAAGGAGGTCTTCCACTGAAGCTTTCTTT. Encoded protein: CASSSIRRSSTEAFF.

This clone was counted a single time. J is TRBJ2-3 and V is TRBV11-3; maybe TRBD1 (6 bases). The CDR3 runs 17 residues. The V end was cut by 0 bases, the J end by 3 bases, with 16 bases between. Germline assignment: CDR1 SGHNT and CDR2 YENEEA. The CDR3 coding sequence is TGTGCCAGCAGCTTAGAAGTGGTGGGGGCTTATACAGATACGCAGTATTTT. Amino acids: CASSLEVVGAYTDTQYF.